The 8 T cell receptor beta chains reported below all come from one sample, sequenced in a study of OX40 agonist ivuxolimab in advanced cancers. Data came from immunoSEQ multiplex PCR; TCRdb stores just in-frame clones and leaves some out. The sample yields about 83,000 clones, about 90% seen once. The material was CD4+ or CD8+ T cells sorted from blood, obtained in a trial of the OX40 agonist ivuxolimab. Receptors were obtained from an adult with an advanced solid tumor such as melanoma, head and neck, liver or kidney cancer.

The chain is built from TRBV9 and TRBJ2-2; the D gene is possibly TRBD1 (6 bases). CDR3 length: 15 amino acids. The germline V gene encodes CDR1 SGDLS and CDR2 YYNGEE. The V end was cut by 6 bases, the J end by 4 bases, with 16 bases between. In nucleotides, the CDR3 is TGTGCCAGCAACGACGGACAGATGAGCACCGGGGAGCTGTTTTTT. Protein product: CASNDGQMSTGELFF.

The chain joins TRBV15 to TRBJ2-3; 9 nucleotides line up with TRBD2. Germline V gene sequence: CDR1 LNHNV, CDR2 YYDKDF (reference sequence). Germline trimming cut 0 bases from V and 4 bases from J; bases unmatched to any gene: 8. The CDR3 has 17 residues. This CDR3 reads CATSRDWREGPSDTQYF. In DNA, the CDR3 is TGTGCCACCAGCAGAGATTGGCGGGAGGGGCCATCAGATACGCAGTATTTT. Looking up the rest from reference TRBV15 and TRBJ2-3 gives the full variable domain: DAMVIQNPRYQVTQFGKPVTLSCSQTLNHNVMYWYQQKSSQAPKLLFHYYDKDFNNEADTPDNFQSRRPNTSFCFLDIRSPGLGDTAMYLCATSRDWREGPSDTQYFGPGTRLTVL.

The rearrangement uses TRBV5-1 and TRBJ1-5; D not certain. V dropped 0 bases and J dropped 3 bases, with 4 bases sitting between them. The germline V gene has CDR1 SGHRS and CDR2 YFSETQ. The CDR3 extends over 13 amino acids. The CDR3 nucleotides are TGCGCCAGCAGCTTGGGCCCCAATCAGCCCCAGCATTTT. This encodes CASSLGPNQPQHF.

V is TRBV6-5 and J is TRBJ1-2, with 7 nucleotides matching TRBD1. The V segment lost 5 bases and the J segment 3 bases; nucleotides outside the gene matches: 3. This CDR3 has 13 amino acids. CDR1 is MNHEY, CDR2 SVGAGI, per germline. The CDR3 region is CASSRDSHYGYTF. The CDR3 bases are TGTGCCAGCAGTCGGGACAGCCACTATGGCTACACCTTC.

The chain combines TRBV6-5 with TRBJ1-5, with TRBD1 matching 8 bases. Germline values: CDR1 MNHEY, CDR2 SVGAGI. This CDR3 comprises 15 residues. V dropped 5 bases and J dropped 2; count of bases not matched to a gene: 5. The chain's CDR3 is CASSPQGAGNQPQHF. CDR3 DNA: TGTGCCAGCAGTCCTCAGGGGGCTGGCAATCAGCCCCAGCATTTT.

The rearrangement joins TRBV5-4 to TRBJ2-2, with a possible D match to TRBD1 (5 bases). CDR3 length: 16 residues. Germline loops: CDR1 SGHNT, CDR2 YYREEE (reference sequence). V lost 0 bases and J 5 bases, leaving 14 bases between the germline ends. The DNA of the CDR3 is TGTGCCAGCAGCTTGGCCAGGGCGGATCTAACCGGGGAGCTGTTTTTT. Its translation: CASSLARADLTGELFF.

This chain links TRBV30 with TRBJ1-2; D is unresolved. Trimming left V 8 bases short and J 5 bases short, with 15 bases between. Germline CDR1 reads GTSNPN; CDR2 reads SVGIG (reference sequence). This CDR3 comprises 12 residues. DNA for the CDR3: TGTGCCGCGCCGGGGAAGTATTATGGCTACACCTTC. This codes for CAAPGKYYGYTF.

This sequence joins TRBV12-5 and TRBJ2-3, with D unresolved. CDR1 and CDR2 from the germline V gene are LGHNT and FRNRAP. CDR3 size: 12 residues. The ends were cut back, 3 bases at V and 3 bases at J, with 4 bases in the middle. The CDR3 is CASGFLTDTQYF. In DNA form, the CDR3 reads TGTGCTAGTGGTTTTCTTACAGATACGCAGTATTTT. Filled out from reference TRBV12-5 and TRBJ2-3, the complete variable domain reads DARVTQTPRHKVTEMGQEVTMRCQPILGHNTVFWYRQTMMQGLELLAYFRNRAPLDDSGMPKDRFSAEMPDATLATLKIQPSEPRDSAVYFCASGFLTDTQYFGPGTRLTVL.